Presented here are 21 T cell receptor beta chains from one specimen sequenced in a study of T cell changes during pregnancy in multiple sclerosis. The assay was immunoSEQ multiplex PCR, and TCRdb's table has in-frame clones only and misses some. This sample carries 25,000 to 30,000 clones, around 86% of them seen once, and the ten largest clones take approximately 0.6%. Sequencing used CD4+ T cells from peripheral blood mononuclear cells, obtained in the first trimester of pregnancy. All receptors derive from a female donor in good health, enrolled as a control in a pregnancy study.

The chain couples TRBV6-1 to TRBJ2-7; TRBD1 matches 8 bases. With 3 bases clipped from V and 0 bases from J, the junction kept 4 bases outside the gene matches. The germline V gene has CDR1 MNHNS and CDR2 SASEGT. The CDR3 loop spans 15 amino acids. The CDR3 region is CASSEGQASSYEQYF. In DNA form, the CDR3 reads TGTGCCAGCAGTGAGGGACAGGCCAGCTCCTACGAGCAGTACTTC.

This chain joins TRBV19 and TRBJ2-7; 9 bases are shared with TRBD1. The ends lost 1 base at V and 6 bases at J; junction bases unmatched: 4. CDR3 size: 14 residues. Germline lookup yields CDR1 LNHDA and CDR2 SQIVND (reference sequence). The CDR3 here is CASSIGRQGGEQYF. The CDR3 coding sequence is TGTGCCAGTAGTATAGGAAGACAGGGGGGCGAGCAGTACTTC.

The genes are TRBV30 and TRBJ1-2, with 12 nucleotides matching TRBD1. Germline V gives CDR1 GTSNPN, CDR2 SVGIG (reference sequence). The CDR3 totals 17 residues. The V gene end was trimmed by 3 bases and the J gene end by 3 bases; junction bases not matched to a gene: 11. The CDR3 protein is CAWSRKGQGAMDYGYTF. CDR3 nucleotides: TGTGCCTGGAGCCGAAAGGGACAGGGGGCAATGGACTATGGCTACACCTTC.

The chain carries TRBV5-1 and TRBJ1-2; 8 nucleotides match TRBD1. Germline CDR1 is SGHRS and CDR2 is YFSETQ. The CDR3 extends over 14 amino acids. V shed 4 bases, J shed 4 bases, and the junction held 6 bases outside the gene matches. The CDR3 region is CASSPDRAAYGYTF. The CDR3 DNA sequence: TGCGCCAGCAGCCCGGACAGGGCCGCCTATGGCTACACCTTC.

The CDR3 coding sequence is TGTGCCAGCAGCAACGGACAGGATAGCTCCTACAATGAGCAGTTCTTC. Translation gives CASSNGQDSSYNEQFF. This sequence joins TRBV5-4 and TRBJ2-1; 7 nucleotides align to TRBD1. The CDR3 runs to 16 residues. V dropped 4 bases and J dropped 0; count of bases not matched to a gene: 7. CDR1 SGHNT and CDR2 YYREEE come from the germline V gene (reference sequence).

V is TRBV5-1 and J is TRBJ2-3; TRBD1 agrees at 9 bases. CDR1 SGHRS and CDR2 YFSETQ come from the germline V gene. Trimming removed 4 bases from V and 3 bases from J; junction bases left unmatched: 9. The CDR3 has 16 amino acids. This CDR3 reads CASSRDRVFRTDTQYF. The DNA of the CDR3 is TGCGCCAGCAGCCGGGACAGGGTTTTCCGGACAGATACGCAGTATTTT.

This chain joins TRBV7-6 and TRBJ1-1; D perhaps matches TRBD1 (5 bases). Trimming removed 3 bases at V and 1 base at J, with 12 bases between. The CDR3 extends over 15 amino acids. CDR1 is SGHVS, CDR2 FNYEAQ, per germline. CDR3 DNA: TGTGCCAGCAGCTTGGCGGGGGATAGGAACACTGAAGCTTTCTTT. Amino acids: CASSLAGDRNTEAFF.

This clone was counted a few times. The gene calls are TRBV30 and TRBJ1-5; no definite D call. The CDR3 sequence is 12 residues long. Per germline, CDR1 GTSNPN and CDR2 SVGIG (reference sequence). With 5 bases removed from V and 0 bases from J, the gap between germline ends came to 5 bases. The CDR3 region is CAWGASNQPQHF. Written as DNA, the CDR3 is TGTGCCTGGGGAGCTAGCAATCAGCCCCAGCATTTT.

The chain recombines TRBV29-1 with TRBJ2-3; 10 bases line up with TRBD1. After removal of 3 bases from V and 6 bases from J, the junction contained 9 bases not matched to a gene. The CDR3 contains 15 residues. Germline-derived CDR1 and CDR2 are SQVTM and ANQGSEA. CDR3 in DNA: TGCAGCGTTGAGTCCCGGGACAGGGGTTTTGATACGCAGTATTTT. This codes for CSVESRDRGFDTQYF.

The chain combines TRBV21-1 with TRBJ1-3; TRBD1, the table's D call, was not compared with the DNA. TRBV21-1 constitutes a pseudogene. The CDR3 covers 17 residues. The CDR3 loop is CASSKSDRDKFGNTIYF. CDR3 nucleotides: TGTGCCAGCAGCAAATCCGACAGGGATAAATTTGGAAACACCATATATTTT.

The chain joins TRBV7-2 to TRBJ2-2; D not certain. Germline V gene sequence: CDR1 SGHTA, CDR2 FQGNSA. This CDR3 region has 16 residues. V dropped 0 bases and J dropped 0 bases, with 8 bases sitting between them. The CDR3 loop reads CASSLASRSNTGELFF. CDR3 in DNA: TGTGCCAGCAGCTTAGCTTCGCGTTCGAACACCGGGGAGCTGTTTTTT.

This clone was picked up one time. The V gene is TRBV6-5, the J gene TRBJ1-4; D call uncertain. Germline assignment: CDR1 MNHEY and CDR2 SVGAGI. The CDR3 consists of 13 residues. V was cut by 2 bases and J by 7 bases, with 8 bases left in between. CDR3 in amino acids: CASSYGGVEKLFF. Here the CDR3 DNA reads TGTGCCAGCAGTTACGGCGGGGTTGAAAAACTGTTTTTT.

The chain employs TRBV7-2 and TRBJ2-1, with TRBD2 identical over 8 bases. V shed 4 bases and J 2 bases; nucleotides not matched to a gene: 7. In germline, CDR1 is SGHTA, CDR2 FQGNSA. The CDR3 is 16 residues long. In DNA, the CDR3 is TGTGCCAGCAGCTCCCGGGGACTAGGGACCTACAATGAGCAGTTCTTC. Its translation is CASSSRGLGTYNEQFF.

The chain combines TRBV7-2 with TRBJ2-1; 9 positions match TRBD2. The junction had 14 bases not matched to a gene; V was cut back by 1 base and J by 7 bases. The CDR3 sequence is 18 residues long. Germline V gives CDR1 SGHTA, CDR2 FQGNSA. The CDR3 region is CASSLGNPLAGVRNEQFF. Here the CDR3 DNA reads TGTGCCAGCAGCTTAGGGAACCCTTTAGCGGGAGTTAGGAATGAGCAGTTCTTC.

In its sample, this clone was seen a few times. This sequence joins TRBV30 and TRBJ1-2, with TRBD1 matching over 7 bases. The trim removed 4 bases at V and 4 bases at J, leaving 3 bases unmatched. The CDR3 consists of 12 residues. Germline V gene data show CDR1 as GTSNPN and CDR2 as SVGIG (reference sequence). CDR3 coding DNA: TGTGCCTGGATGACAGGGATCTATGGCTACACCTTC. Amino acids: CAWMTGIYGYTF.

In this sample, this clone turned up once. The chain employs TRBV4-1 and TRBJ2-1, with TRBD2 identical over 11 bases. The CDR3 runs 16 residues. The V segment lost 5 bases and the J segment 4 bases; nucleotides outside the gene matches: 7. The germline V gene encodes CDR1 MGHRA and CDR2 YSYEKL. CDR3 amino acids: CASSSLGTSGYNEQFF. CDR3 sequence (DNA): TGCGCCAGCAGCTCACTCGGGACTAGCGGATACAATGAGCAGTTCTTC.

As to this clone: Other nucleotide sequences in the sample specify the same CDR3. This sequence joins TRBV7-9 and TRBJ2-3; possibly TRBD2 for D (6 bases). Trimming cost V 3 bases and J 0 bases, with 10 bases left between them. In germline, CDR1 is SEHNR, CDR2 FQNEAQ (reference sequence). There are 15 residues in the CDR3. The CDR3 sequence is CASSFGAGSTDTQYF. The DNA of the CDR3 is TGTGCCAGCAGCTTCGGGGCGGGGAGCACAGATACGCAGTATTTT.

The rearrangement links TRBV4-1 to TRBJ1-6; tentatively, D is TRBD1 (5 bases). Trimming shortened V by 3 bases and J by 10 bases, and 13 bases separated the two germline ends. CDR1 MGHRA and CDR2 YSYEKL come from the germline V gene. The CDR3 loop spans 14 amino acids. DNA for the CDR3: TGCGCCAGCAGCCAGGGGGGGATAGACTCACCCCTCCACTTT. Its translation: CASSQGGIDSPLHF.

CDR3 loop: CASRKSSVSYGYTF. DNA of the CDR3: TGTGCCAGCAGAAAATCGTCAGTTTCCTATGGCTACACCTTC. The rearrangement uses TRBV11-3 and TRBJ1-2; no clear D. This CDR3 region has 14 residues. Deletions cut 6 bases from V and 4 bases from J, with 15 bases between. Germline values: CDR1 SGHNT, CDR2 YENEEA.

The chain joins TRBV15 to TRBJ2-1; 7 nucleotides agree with TRBD1. The CDR3 contains 15 residues. Trimming cost V 5 bases and J 6 bases; bases outside gene matches: 10. Germline V CDR1 and CDR2: LNHNV, YYDKDF (reference sequence). The CDR3 sequence is CATSPRQGSRNEQFF. The CDR3 DNA reads TGTGCCACCAGCCCCCGACAGGGTTCGCGCAATGAGCAGTTCTTC.

J is TRBJ1-1 and V is TRBV4-1, with D perhaps TRBD1 (5 bases). V was shortened by 4 bases and J by 2 bases, with 11 bases between the two germline ends. Germline lookup yields CDR1 MGHRA and CDR2 YSYEKL. The CDR3 is 14 residues long. CDR3 bases: TGCGCCAGCAGCCTGCAGGGTTTTAACACTGAAGCTTTCTTT. Translation gives CASSLQGFNTEAFF.